This T cell receptor beta chain was captured in a study of blood T cell repertoires in COVID-19. Background on the study: PBMCs, B-cell-depleted T cells, or T cells were the source of the cDNA or gDNA that made up the material.

Authors' methods: The assay estimated nucleated cells by amplifying reference gene primers. Assay used: immunoSEQ multiplex PCR; TCRdb lists only in-frame clones, some missing. Clone size and V and J calls were adopted from that table, with D and trimming inferred from the DNA. The repertoire holds over 200,000 clones, with roughly 90% as singletons. Patients in Seattle were enrolled during active infection, then followed longitudinally. The material sequenced was peripheral blood. The TCR comes from a man aged 60-69 years with COVID-19, enrolled during active disease.

CDR3 in amino acids: CASSAPTGVAFF. CDR3 DNA: TGTGCCAGCAGTGCCCCGACAGGGGTCGCTTTCTTT. The gene calls are TRBV28 and TRBJ1-1; TRBD1 matches 8 bases. This CDR3 has 12 residues. CDR1 is MDHEN and CDR2 is SYDVKM in the germline V gene. The ends lost 5 bases at V and 11 bases at J; junction bases unmatched: 7.